What follows is one T cell receptor beta chain and its context. Naive CD4+ cells had CD25+ Tregs removed. This CDR3 contains 19 residues. TCRdb reprocessed the 5' RACE reads via MiXCR and lists one record per CDR3 protein. The table records about 40,000 distinct CDR3 sequences, approximately 20% of them present only once. Sequencing was carried out using naive CD4+ T cells sorted from a lymph node. Regarding subset: naive CD4+ T cells, CD4+CD45RA+CD25-. The sequence was obtained from a female donor with breast cancer. The chain employs TRBV21-1 and TRBJ2-6; whether TRBD1, the table's D call, matches the DNA was not checked. TRBV21-1 is flagged as a pseudogene. As DNA, the CDR3 is TGTGCCAGCAGCAAGGCTCCGACAGGGGGCGTTTCTGGGGCCAACGTCCTGACTTTC. Its protein is CASSKAPTGGVSGANVLTF.